The 15 T cell receptor beta chains below were found in one sample sequenced in a study of cytomegalovirus exposure and HLA in healthy donors. Amplification used 60 Vbeta primers and 13 Jbeta primers. The protocol was immunoSEQ multiplex PCR, while the TCRdb copy is restricted to in-frame clones and leaves out a portion. This table has roughly 130,000 clones, about 80% appearing once. What was sequenced was PBMCs. The source of these receptors is a boy between 2 and 10 years old in good health and CMV-seronegative.

The V gene is TRBV15, the J gene TRBJ1-4; D ambiguous. Trimming took off 0 bases at V and 4 bases at J, with 12 bases between the two ends. This CDR3 is built from 16 residues. Per germline, CDR1 LNHNV and CDR2 YYDKDF (reference sequence). The CDR3 is CATSRDFSVGNEKLFF. CDR3 DNA sequence: TGTGCCACCAGCAGAGATTTTAGCGTGGGTAATGAAAAACTGTTTTTT. The full variable domain, in which reference TRBV15 and TRBJ1-4 provide the parts outside the CDR3, is DAMVIQNPRYQVTQFGKPVTLSCSQTLNHNVMYWYQQKSSQAPKLLFHYYDKDFNNEADTPDNFQSRRPNTSFCFLDIRSPGLGDTAMYLCATSRDFSVGNEKLFFGSGTQLSVL.

Only a few counts were recorded for this clone. This chain connects TRBV4-3 to TRBJ1-2, with TRBD1 identical over 9 bases. Germline loops: CDR1 LGHNA, CDR2 YSLEER. The CDR3 loop spans 16 amino acids. With V trimmed by 4 bases and J by 4 bases, 10 bases remained unmatched. Written as DNA, the CDR3 is TGCGCCAGCAGCCCAGAATGGCGGGACAGGGTCTATGGCTACACCTTC. Translated, it gives CASSPEWRDRVYGYTF.

V usage is TRBV4-3 and J usage is TRBJ2-2; D is possibly TRBD2 (5 bases). The V and J ends lost 8 bases and 4 bases respectively, with 11 bases between them. Germline CDR1 and CDR2: LGHNA and YSLEER. The length of the CDR3 is 13 residues. The DNA for the CDR3 is TGCGCCAGCGGCCGGGGAGTCACCGGGGAGCTGTTTTTT. Amino acids: CASGRGVTGELFF.

This clone was recorded once. The chain uses TRBV9 and TRBJ2-5, with D tentatively TRBD2 (5 bases). The end of the DNA fits TRBJ2-7 better, so the J call may be wrong. The germline gives CDR1 SGDLS, CDR2 YYNGEE. This CDR3 is built from 15 residues. The CDR3 loop reads CASSEDPGGYDEQYF. In nucleotides, the CDR3 is TGTGCCAGCAGCGAGGACCCCGGCGGGTACGACGAGCAGTACTTC.

The CDR3 reads CASSIGGQNTEAFF. The DNA for the CDR3 is TGTGCCAGTAGTATAGGGGGACAGAACACTGAAGCTTTCTTT. The genes are TRBV19 and TRBJ1-1; a weak D match, TRBD1 (6 bases). CDR3 size: 14 residues. Trimming stripped 1 base from V and 1 base from J, with 7 bases between. CDR1 is LNHDA and CDR2 is SQIVND in the germline V gene (reference sequence).

The V call is TRBV18, the J call TRBJ2-7; 8 bases align to TRBD2. The length of the CDR3 is 14 residues. Trimming at V came to 0 bases and at J to 5 bases, leaving 3 bases not matched to a gene. CDR1 is KGHSH and CDR2 is LQKENI in the germline V gene. The DNA for the CDR3 is TGTGCCAGCTCACCACCCGGGGGGGGTGACGAGCAGTACTTC. Translating gives CASSPPGGGDEQYF.

The chain carries TRBV6-4 and TRBJ2-2, with 8 bases fitting TRBD1. The CDR3 contains 15 residues. Germline V gene sequence: CDR1 MRHNA, CDR2 SNTAGT. The V and J ends lost 6 bases and 4 bases, in that order; junction bases with no gene match: 7. This chain's CDR3 is CASSPDRGGTGELFF. In nucleotides, the CDR3 is TGTGCCAGCAGCCCCGACAGGGGAGGCACCGGGGAGCTGTTTTTT.

The genes are TRBV11-2 and TRBJ2-7; D may be TRBD1 (6 bases). V was pared by 1 base and J by 7 bases, with 14 bases between. There are 14 residues in the CDR3. Germline loops: CDR1 SGHAT, CDR2 FQNNGV. The CDR3, as DNA: TGTGCCAGCAGCTTAGGAGTTCACAGGGTTGAGCAGTACGTC. Encoded protein: CASSLGVHRVEQYV.

The sample holds a few counts of this clone. The rearrangement joins TRBV4-2 to TRBJ1-4, with TRBD1 matching over 9 bases. Germline V CDR1 and CDR2: LGHNA, YNFKEQ. CDR3 length: 16 amino acids. Trimming removed 0 bases from V and 8 bases from J; junction bases left unmatched: 7. CDR3 amino acids: CASSQDKGQGVEKLFF. CDR3 sequence (DNA): TGTGCCAGCAGCCAAGATAAGGGACAGGGAGTAGAAAAACTGTTTTTT.

In this sample, this clone turned up a few times. The gene calls are TRBV10-1 and TRBJ2-7; D is unclear. This CDR3 spans 11 amino acids. The germline gives CDR1 WNHNN, CDR2 SYGVQD (reference sequence). V gave up 7 bases and J gave up 3 bases, with 7 bases separating them. CDR3 DNA sequence: TGCGCCAGCAAAAGGAGCTACGAGCAGTACGTC. This translates into CASKRSYEQYV.

This clone has a handful of counts. V and J are TRBV6-1 and TRBJ2-7, with D perhaps TRBD1 (5 bases). Germline V CDR1 and CDR2: MNHNS, SASEGT. V was trimmed by 2 bases and J by 2 bases, leaving 19 bases between them. The CDR3 contains 17 residues. CDR3 nucleotides: TGTGCCAGCAGTGAACTGCACGACAGTTTTGTTCCCTACGAGCAGTACGTC. It codes for CASSELHDSFVPYEQYV.

V is TRBV6-4 and J is TRBJ2-5; TRBD1 matches 9 bases. V dropped 5 bases and J dropped 4; count of bases not matched to a gene: 11. Germline CDR1 and CDR2: MRHNA and SNTAGT. This CDR3 has 16 amino acids. The CDR3 protein is CASSTHSGQGRETQYF. Here the CDR3 DNA reads TGTGCCAGCAGTACCCATTCGGGACAGGGAAGAGAGACCCAGTACTTC.

V and J are TRBV5-6 and TRBJ1-2, with a possible D match to TRBD1 (6 bases). This CDR3 has 14 amino acids. CDR1 and CDR2 (germline): SGHDT, YYEEEE. V was cut by 5 bases and J by 4 bases, with 15 bases left in between. In DNA form, the CDR3 reads TGTGCCAGCAGAATCACGACAGGCGCCTATGGCTACACCTTC. Translating it yields CASRITTGAYGYTF.

This chain connects TRBV27 to TRBJ1-1; 9 bases are shared with TRBD1. The V gene end was trimmed by 7 bases and the J gene end by 4 bases; junction bases not matched to a gene: 7. CDR1 is MNHEY, CDR2 SMNVEV, per germline (reference sequence). The CDR3 is 14 residues long. The CDR3 bases are TGTGCCAGCAAGTCCGACAGGGGGATCACTGAAGCTTTCTTT. It translates to CASKSDRGITEAFF.

The V call is TRBV25-1, the J call TRBJ2-3; 8 bases fit TRBD1. V lost 3 bases to trimming and J lost 6 bases; unmatched junction nucleotides: 5. Germline CDR1 and CDR2: MGHDK and SYGVNS. This CDR3 spans 14 amino acids. CDR3 bases: TGTGCCAGCAGTGAGACAGGGGAGGCGGATACGCAGTATTTT. Amino acids: CASSETGEADTQYF.